Following are 26 T cell receptor beta chains from one sample sequenced in a study of identical twins. TCRdb re-called the 5' RACE reads with MiXCR, one entry per CDR3 protein. The data contain over 250,000 distinct CDR3 sequences, 8.5% to 9.5% of them singletons. This same sample was also taken into another study, of yellow fever vaccine responses in identical twins.

What was sequenced was CD8+ T cells sorted from blood. The receptors come from a young woman in good health.

This clonotype was seen at least ten times. This chain joins TRBV2 and TRBJ2-5; 10 nucleotides align to TRBD2. Germline CDR1 is SNHLY and CDR2 is FYNNEI. V was clipped by 6 bases and J by 4 bases; unmatched bases: 20. The CDR3 runs to 19 residues. CDR3 DNA sequence: TGTGCCAGCAGCGTTTGGACTAGCGGCGAAGAACACACTAGAGAGACCCAGTACTTC. Encoded protein: CASSVWTSGEEHTRETQYF.

In its sample, this clonotype was seen many times. The V and J genes are TRBV29-1 and TRBJ1-2; 8 nucleotides align to TRBD1. V lost 6 bases and J lost 2; bases outside the gene matches: 8. Germline-derived CDR1 and CDR2 are SQVTM and ANQGSEA. This CDR3 spans 14 amino acids. The CDR3, as DNA: TGCAGCGTGGATCTCGGACAGGGAAACTATGGCTACACCTTC. Translating it yields CSVDLGQGNYGYTF.

This clonotype has a handful of counts. The CDR3 nucleotides are TGTGCCAGCCGAAGAGGGCGTTTGAGCGGCTACACCTTC. Protein product: CASRRGRLSGYTF. The V call is TRBV12-3 or TRBV12-4, the J call TRBJ1-2; no clear D. Trimming stripped 8 bases from V and 8 bases from J, with 18 bases between. CDR3 length equals 13 residues.

The rearrangement links TRBV10-3 to TRBJ2-5; no firm D call. The CDR3 consists of 11 residues. Deletions cut 6 bases from V and 4 bases from J, with 6 bases between. Germline-derived CDR1 and CDR2 are ENHRY and SYGVKD. The CDR3 sequence: CAIRVGETQYF. The CDR3 DNA is TGTGCCATCAGAGTCGGAGAGACCCAGTACTTC.

There are a few counts of this clonotype. This chain links TRBV5-1 with TRBJ2-2; D is possibly TRBD1 or TRBD2 (6 bases each). The V and J ends lost 0 bases and 4 bases respectively, with 10 bases between them. Per germline, CDR1 SGHRS and CDR2 YFSETQ. The CDR3 loop spans 15 amino acids. The DNA for the CDR3 is TGCGCCAGCAGCTTGGGGGGGGCTCGCACCGGGGAGCTGTTTTTT. This gives the protein CASSLGGARTGELFF.

The table lists this clonotype with a few counts. The V and J genes are TRBV29-1 and TRBJ2-3; D possibly corresponds to TRBD2 (6 bases). The germline V gene has CDR1 SQVTM and CDR2 ANQGSEA. Trimming pared 7 bases from V and 4 bases from J, leaving 15 bases between. The CDR3 consists of 13 residues. In nucleotides, the CDR3 is TGCAGCGCCCGGACGGGGGTCCCAGATACGCAGTATTTT. This translates into CSARTGVPDTQYF.

The rearrangement joins TRBV18 to TRBJ1-1, with TRBD1 as a possible D gene (6 bases). The CDR3 is 17 amino acids. V gave up 3 bases and J gave up 2 bases, with 19 bases separating them. Germline CDR1 KGHSH, CDR2 LQKENI. CDR3 loop: CASSPSLTGLLNTEAFF. The CDR3 DNA sequence: TGTGCCAGCTCACCTTCTCTGACAGGTCTTTTAAACACTGAAGCTTTCTTT.

V is TRBV6-5 and J is TRBJ2-3; TRBD2 aligns across 10 bases. CDR1 and CDR2 (germline): MNHEY, SVGAGI. This CDR3 has 17 amino acids. V trimming: 1 base; J trimming: 5 bases; junction bases outside the gene matches: 9. The CDR3 protein is CASSYYRSGGAGDTQYF. CDR3 coding DNA: TGTGCCAGCAGTTACTATAGAAGCGGGGGGGCTGGAGATACGCAGTATTTT.

This clonotype showed up many times. The genes are TRBV7-9 and TRBJ2-1; no reliable D call. Germline loops: CDR1 SEHNR, CDR2 FQNEAQ (reference sequence). CDR3 length: 13 residues. Trimming took off 3 bases at V and 1 base at J, with 4 bases between the two ends. Here the CDR3 reads CASSFLSYNEQFF. CDR3 bases: TGTGCCAGCAGCTTTTTATCCTACAATGAGCAGTTCTTC.

J is TRBJ2-3 and V is TRBV7-9, with TRBD2 matching over 10 bases. The germline V gene encodes CDR1 SEHNR and CDR2 FQNEAQ (reference sequence). The ends lost 7 bases at V and 4 bases at J; junction bases unmatched: 8. This CDR3 is 15 amino acids long. The CDR3 loop is CASMGRSGRADTQYF. CDR3 nucleotides: TGTGCCAGCATGGGTCGGAGCGGGAGGGCAGATACGCAGTATTTT. The full variable domain, its missing parts supplied by reference TRBV7-9 and TRBJ2-3, is DTGVSQNPRHKITKRGQNVTFRCDPISEHNRLYWYRQTLGQGPEFLTYFQNEAQLEKSRLLSDRFSAERPKGSFSTLEIQRTEQGDSAMYLCASMGRSGRADTQYFGPGTRLTVL.

The table lists this clonotype with many counts. The chain links TRBV5-1 to TRBJ2-1, with unresolved D. Trimming stripped 0 bases from V and 7 bases from J, with 14 bases between. The CDR3 has 15 amino acids. Germline values: CDR1 SGHRS, CDR2 YFSETQ. Written as DNA, the CDR3 is TGCGCCAGCAGCTTGGAGGGTATTCTTACGAATGAGCAGTTCTTC. This gives the protein CASSLEGILTNEQFF.

The chain recombines TRBV30 with TRBJ2-1; 10 bases are shared with TRBD1. The junction had 5 bases not matched to a gene; V was cut back by 4 bases and J by 2 bases. CDR3 length: 15 residues. Germline V gene lookup returns CDR1 GTSNPN and CDR2 SVGIG (reference sequence). CDR3: CAWNSGQGTYNEQFF. Here the CDR3 DNA reads TGTGCCTGGAACTCGGGACAGGGGACCTACAATGAGCAGTTCTTC.

The chain links TRBV4-3 to TRBJ2-1; D not certain. The V gene's germline CDR1 is LGHNA and CDR2 YSLEER. The CDR3 length is 17 residues. V lost 0 bases to trimming and J lost 0 bases, with 12 bases between them. CDR3 DNA sequence: TGCGCCAGCAGCCAAGACCGCGACTTGGCCTCCTACAATGAGCAGTTCTTC. Translating gives CASSQDRDLASYNEQFF.

This clonotype has ten or more counts. V gene TRBV20-1 combines with J gene TRBJ2-7, with TRBD2 matching over 9 bases. The V and J ends lost 0 bases and 5 bases, in that order; junction bases with no gene match: 11. This CDR3 has 16 residues. Per germline, CDR1 DFQATT and CDR2 SNEGSKA (reference sequence). CDR3 in amino acids: CSARDGTGLAPDEQYF. The CDR3 bases are TGCAGTGCTAGAGATGGCACGGGACTAGCTCCCGACGAGCAGTACTTC.

This clonotype was observed a handful of times. The J gene is TRBJ2-2, the V gene TRBV25-1; D not resolved. This CDR3 has 13 residues. Germline assignment: CDR1 MGHDK and CDR2 SYGVNS. Between the trimmed V and J ends, which lost 2 bases and 7 bases, there was a span of 8 bases. CDR3 sequence reads: CASSEKLGGELFF. The CDR3, as DNA: TGTGCCAGCAGTGAAAAGTTGGGCGGGGAGCTGTTTTTT.

The J gene is TRBJ2-7, the V gene TRBV18, with D hard to call. The CDR3 consists of 18 residues. Germline V lookup: CDR1 KGHSH, CDR2 LQKENI. V was pared by 2 bases and J by 3 bases, with 23 bases between. The CDR3 sequence is CASSPSSPTNIIHYEQYF. DNA of the CDR3: TGTGCCAGCTCACCATCTAGTCCCACTAACATTATACACTACGAGCAGTACTTC.

The genes are TRBV7-9 and TRBJ1-2, with unresolved D. CDR3 length: 12 amino acids. Germline loops: CDR1 SEHNR, CDR2 FQNEAQ (reference sequence). Between the trimmed V and J ends, which lost 4 bases and 3 bases, there was a span of 6 bases. The CDR3 sequence is CASSSGYYGYTF. Here the CDR3 DNA reads TGTGCCAGCAGCTCCGGATACTATGGCTACACCTTC. The variable domain in full, completed from reference TRBV7-9 and TRBJ1-2, reads DTGVSQNPRHKITKRGQNVTFRCDPISEHNRLYWYRQTLGQGPEFLTYFQNEAQLEKSRLLSDRFSAERPKGSFSTLEIQRTEQGDSAMYLCASSSGYYGYTFGSGTRLTVV.

This clonotype has only a few counts. At one end the junction does not follow the germline gene, possibly because of a read error. This rearrangement joins TRBV6-1 to TRBJ2-2; weak D call: TRBD1 (7 bases). This CDR3 is built from 16 residues. Per germline, CDR1 MNHNS and CDR2 SASEGT. In nucleotides, the CDR3 is TGTGCCAGCAGTACCCCCCGGACAGGAGTAGGCGGGGAGCTTTTTTTT. Amino acids: CASSTPRTGVGGELFF.

The chain recombines TRBV20-1 with TRBJ2-7, with 10 positions matching TRBD2. V trimming: 5 bases; J trimming: 3 bases; junction bases outside the gene matches: 7. There are 14 residues in the CDR3. The germline CDR1 and CDR2 sequences are DFQATT and SNEGSKA (reference sequence). The CDR3 DNA reads as TGCAGTGCTGCGCGAGCGGGGGGGAACTACGAGCAGTACTTC. The encoded protein is CSAARAGGNYEQYF.

This clonotype was seen repeatedly, ten times or more. The chain couples TRBV27 to TRBJ2-7; D is undetermined. V gave up 6 bases and J gave up 6 bases, with 15 bases separating them. Germline lookup yields CDR1 MNHEY and CDR2 SMNVEV (reference sequence). The CDR3 spans 13 residues. CDR3 nucleotides: TGTGCCAGCAGCCCATTATCCTTCCCCGAGCAGTACTTC. Protein sequence: CASSPLSFPEQYF.

This clonotype was counted ten times or more. V usage is TRBV4-1 and J usage is TRBJ2-1, with a possible D match to TRBD1 (6 bases). Looked up from germline, CDR1 is MGHRA and CDR2 is YSYEKL. The CDR3 covers 17 residues. With 3 bases removed from V and 0 bases from J, the gap between germline ends came to 15 bases. DNA of the CDR3: TGCGCCAGCAGCCAGATGACAGGTCTGGGCTCCTACAATGAGCAGTTCTTC. Its translation: CASSQMTGLGSYNEQFF.

CDR3 DNA: TGTGCCATCAGTGAGTCTGGGGGCTTTGGCACAGATACGCAGTATTTT. It codes for CAISESGGFGTDTQYF. The V call is TRBV10-3, the J call TRBJ2-3, with a tentative D call TRBD1 (6 bases). Trimming shortened V by 0 bases and J by 1 base, and 11 bases separated the two germline ends. Per the germline V gene, CDR1 is ENHRY and CDR2 is SYGVKD. The CDR3 loop spans 16 amino acids.

The chain couples TRBV29-1 to TRBJ2-2, with D maybe TRBD1 (6 bases). The V end lost 4 bases, the J end lost 5 bases, and 11 bases lay between the germline ends. CDR3 length: 13 amino acids. Germline V gene lookup returns CDR1 SQVTM and CDR2 ANQGSEA. CDR3: CSVVQGGTGELFF. The CDR3 region has the DNA TGCAGCGTTGTACAGGGCGGGACCGGGGAGCTGTTTTTT.

V gene TRBV7-9 combines with J gene TRBJ2-3, with 8 bases identical to TRBD1. This CDR3 is 15 amino acids long. Germline loops: CDR1 SEHNR, CDR2 FQNEAQ (reference sequence). V was clipped by 6 bases and J by 1 base; unmatched bases: 6. Here the CDR3 reads CASSWPGQGTDTQYF. In nucleotides, the CDR3 is TGTGCCAGCAGTTGGCCGGGACAGGGCACAGATACGCAGTATTTT.

This clonotype was counted between two and nine times. The J gene is TRBJ1-4, the V gene TRBV29-1, with a weak D call TRBD1 (5 bases). The V end lost 7 bases, the J end lost 2 bases, and 11 bases lay between the germline ends. The length of the CDR3 is 13 residues. Per germline, CDR1 SQVTM and CDR2 ANQGSEA. The CDR3 region is CSGIGGTNEKLFF. In DNA, the CDR3 is TGCAGCGGCATTGGGGGGACTAATGAAAAACTGTTTTTT.

The J gene is TRBJ2-7, the V gene TRBV28, with 11 nucleotides matching TRBD2. J gave up 5 bases and V 7 bases, and 10 bases lay outside the gene matches. The CDR3 covers 15 residues. Germline V gene sequence: CDR1 MDHEN, CDR2 SYDVKM. The CDR3 region is CASIVRLAGGDEQYF. The CDR3 bases are TGTGCCAGCATTGTGAGGCTAGCGGGAGGCGACGAGCAGTACTTC.